Following are 2 T cell receptor beta chains from one sample sequenced in a study of cytomegalovirus exposure and HLA in healthy donors. The PCR made use of 60 Vbeta and 13 Jbeta primers. Repertoires were generated with immunoSEQ multiplex PCR, while TCRdb's copy carries only in-frame clones and drops some. The profile covers over 100,000 clones, with 65% to 80% appearing a single time and about 4.3% taken by the ten largest. Sample: PBMCs. Every receptor here comes from a male donor in good health and CMV-seropositive.

This chain links TRBV6-5 with TRBJ1-5; D gene ambiguous. The CDR3 is 13 amino acids. V shed 6 bases and J shed 5 bases, with 11 bases lying between them. Germline CDR1 is MNHEY and CDR2 is SVGAGI. The CDR3 DNA reads as TGTGCCAGCAGATTGCGGCGCGATCAGCCCCAGCATTTT. Residues: CASRLRRDQPQHF.

The chain links TRBV18 to TRBJ2-2, with 11 bases fitting TRBD1. Trimming removed 6 bases from V and 4 bases from J; junction bases left unmatched: 13. The V gene's germline CDR1 is KGHSH and CDR2 LQKENI. The length of the CDR3 is 18 residues. CDR3 coding DNA: TGTGCCAGCTCCCCAATCGGACAGGGGGCTTATACCACCGGGGAGCTGTTTTTT. Amino acid sequence: CASSPIGQGAYTTGELFF.